This TCR beta chain was documented in a study of cytomegalovirus exposure and HLA in healthy donors. The table came from immunoSEQ multiplex PCR; TCRdb's copy has only in-frame clones and leaves some out. The repertoire holds some 240,000 clones, with approximately 83% as singletons. Germline CDR1 and CDR2: SGHNT and YENEEA. This CDR3 is built from 15 residues. Trimming left V 2 bases short and J 3 bases short, with 10 bases between. The TCR was taken from a woman aged 30 to 39 in good health and CMV-seropositive. This sequence joins TRBV11-3 and TRBJ1-4; possibly TRBD1 for D (5 bases). The material sequenced was PBMCs. The CDR3 region is CASSLRGLANEKLFF. CDR3 in DNA: TGTGCCAGCAGCTTACGGGGACTAGCTAATGAAAAACTGTTTTTT.